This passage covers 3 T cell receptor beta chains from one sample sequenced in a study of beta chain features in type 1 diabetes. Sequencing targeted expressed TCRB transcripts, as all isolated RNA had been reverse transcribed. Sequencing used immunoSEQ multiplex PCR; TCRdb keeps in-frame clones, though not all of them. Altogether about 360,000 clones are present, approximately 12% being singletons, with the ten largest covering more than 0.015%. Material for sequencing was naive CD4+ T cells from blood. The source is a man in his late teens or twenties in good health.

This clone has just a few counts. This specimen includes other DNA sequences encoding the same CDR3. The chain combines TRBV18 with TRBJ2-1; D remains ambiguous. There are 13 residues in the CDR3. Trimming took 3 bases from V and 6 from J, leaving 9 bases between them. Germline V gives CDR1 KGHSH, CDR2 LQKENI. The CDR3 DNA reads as TGTGCCAGCTCACCTAGAACCGTCAATGAGCAGTTCTTC. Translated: CASSPRTVNEQFF. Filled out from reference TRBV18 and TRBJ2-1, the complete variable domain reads NAGVMQNPRHLVRRRGQEARLRCSPMKGHSHVYWYRQLPEEGLKFMVYLQKENIIDESGMPKERFSAEFPKEGPSILRIQQVVRGDSAAYFCASSPRTVNEQFFGPGTRLTVL.

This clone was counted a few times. DNA of the CDR3: TGTGCCAGCAGCCAAGATAGAACAGGGAGTGGCTACACCTTC. Translating gives CASSQDRTGSGYTF. J is TRBJ1-2 and V is TRBV14, with D possibly matching TRBD1 (6 bases). This CDR3 has 14 amino acids. The germline gives CDR1 SGHDN, CDR2 FVKESK. V shed 0 bases and J shed 7 bases, with 12 bases lying between them. Together with reference TRBV14 and TRBJ1-2, the CDR3 gives the full variable domain: EAGVTQFPSHSVIEKGQTVTLRCDPISGHDNLYWYRRVMGKEIKFLLHFVKESKQDESGMPNNRFLAERTGGTYSTLKVQPAELEDSGVYFCASSQDRTGSGYTFGSGTRLTVV.

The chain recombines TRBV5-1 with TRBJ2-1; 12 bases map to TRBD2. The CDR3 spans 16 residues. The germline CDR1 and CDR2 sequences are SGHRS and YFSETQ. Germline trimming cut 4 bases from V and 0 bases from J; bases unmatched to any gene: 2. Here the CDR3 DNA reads TGCGCCAGCAGCCTAGCGGGGGGGCCCTCCTACAATGAGCAGTTCTTC. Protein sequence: CASSLAGGPSYNEQFF.